Following are 6 T cell receptor beta chains from one sample sequenced in a study of cytomegalovirus exposure and HLA in healthy donors. Primers included in the PCR were 60 Vbeta and 13 Jbeta primers. The repertoire was sequenced with immunoSEQ multiplex PCR; TCRdb's copy has only in-frame clones and lacks some. Seen here are roughly 130,000 clones, about 74% observed once, and the top ten hold under 6.5%. The specimen sequenced was PBMCs. The receptors were sampled from a woman aged 50 to 60 in good health and CMV-seropositive.

This clone has just a few counts. The V gene is TRBV15, the J gene TRBJ2-5, with 11 bases aligning to TRBD2. The V and J ends lost 1 base and 5 bases, in that order; junction bases with no gene match: 9. Germline lookup yields CDR1 LNHNV and CDR2 YYDKDF (reference sequence). The CDR3 totals 17 residues. CDR3 sequence: CATSRGGSGGARETQYF. The CDR3 DNA follows: TGTGCCACCAGCAGAGGGGGTAGCGGGGGGGCAAGGGAGACCCAGTACTTC.

Turning to this clone: The junction departs from germline at one end; a sequencing error may be responsible. J is TRBJ2-1 and V is TRBV5-1; 9 positions agree with TRBD1. Germline CDR1 and CDR2: SGHRS and YFSETQ. This CDR3 has 12 residues. CDR3 sequence: CASSYDGQGNLF. The CDR3 nucleotides are TGCGCCAGCAGCTACGACGGACAGGGGAACCTCTTC.

The CDR3 spells CASRYQGYGELFF. The CDR3 bases are TGTGCCAGCAGGTATCAGGGTTACGGGGAGCTGTTTTTT. The chain employs TRBV11-3 and TRBJ2-2; tentatively, D is TRBD1 (5 bases). The CDR3 consists of 13 residues. Germline loops: CDR1 SGHNT, CDR2 YENEEA. The V end was cut by 6 bases, the J end by 7 bases, with 12 bases between.

This rearrangement joins TRBV6-5 to TRBJ1-4; TRBD1 is a possible D gene (5 bases). Germline V gene data show CDR1 as MNHEY and CDR2 as SVGAGI. This CDR3 region has 15 residues. V was cut by 0 bases and J by 2 bases, with 7 bases left in between. The CDR3 sequence is CASSYSGTTNEKLFF. For the CDR3, the DNA is TGTGCCAGCAGTTACTCCGGGACTACTAATGAAAAACTGTTTTTT.

This clone showed up just a few times. The chain has TRBV5-5 and TRBJ1-4; D is perhaps TRBD1 (6 bases). There are 14 residues in the CDR3. CDR1 is SGHKS and CDR2 is YYEKEE in the germline V gene (reference sequence). Between the trimmed V and J ends, which lost 4 bases and 4 bases, there was a span of 11 bases. The chain's CDR3 is CASSLGQFNEKLFF. CDR3 nucleotide sequence: TGTGCCAGCAGCCTCGGACAGTTTAATGAAAAACTGTTTTTT. Based on the CDR3 plus reference TRBV5-5 and TRBJ1-4, the full variable domain is DAGVTQSPTHLIKTRGQQVTLRCSPISGHKSVSWYQQVLGQGPQFIFQYYEKEERGRGNFPDRFSARQFPNYSSELNVNALLLGDSALYLCASSLGQFNEKLFFGSGTQLSVL.

The gene calls are TRBV12-5 and TRBJ2-3; D gene uncertain. CDR3 size: 15 residues. In germline, CDR1 is LGHNT, CDR2 FRNRAP. Trimming pared 7 bases from V and 3 bases from J, leaving 17 bases between. The CDR3 nucleotides read TGTGCTAGTGTCCTTGACTCCCCTTTGACAGATACGCAGTATTTT. This sequence encodes CASVLDSPLTDTQYF. The full variable domain, rest sourced from reference TRBV12-5 and TRBJ2-3, is DARVTQTPRHKVTEMGQEVTMRCQPILGHNTVFWYRQTMMQGLELLAYFRNRAPLDDSGMPKDRFSAEMPDATLATLKIQPSEPRDSAVYFCASVLDSPLTDTQYFGPGTRLTVL.